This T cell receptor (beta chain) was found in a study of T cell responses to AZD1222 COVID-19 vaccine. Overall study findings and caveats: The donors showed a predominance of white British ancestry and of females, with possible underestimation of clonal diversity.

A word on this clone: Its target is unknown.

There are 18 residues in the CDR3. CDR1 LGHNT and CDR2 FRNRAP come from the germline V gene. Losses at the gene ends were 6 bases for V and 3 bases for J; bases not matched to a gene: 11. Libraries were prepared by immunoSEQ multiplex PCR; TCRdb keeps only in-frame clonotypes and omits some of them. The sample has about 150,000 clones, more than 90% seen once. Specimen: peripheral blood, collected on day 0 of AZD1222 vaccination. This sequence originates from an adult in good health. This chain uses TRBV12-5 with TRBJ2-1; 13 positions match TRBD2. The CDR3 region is CASGRPLAGGRGYNEQFF. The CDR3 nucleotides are TGTGCTAGTGGCAGACCACTAGCGGGAGGGCGCGGCTACAATGAGCAGTTCTTC.